The rows below give T cell receptor beta chains drawn from one sample of a study of blood T cell repertoires in COVID-19. The table came from immunoSEQ multiplex PCR; TCRdb's copy has only in-frame clones and leaves some out. The sample has tens of thousands of clones; 87% are singletons. Sequenced material: peripheral blood. These receptors were obtained from a woman between 45 and 65 years old with active or convalescent COVID-19. The CDR3 runs from the conserved cysteine through the conserved F or W. D genes are given only for firm matches. The size of a clone is reported for some rows only, either as once, few or many, or as a class for expanded clones.

TRBV4-2,TRBJ1-2,-,-,CASSQDGFQARNYGYTF,TGTGCCAGCAGCCAAGATGGGTTTCAGGCACGAAACTATGGCTACACCTTC
TRBV14,TRBJ1-2,TRBD1,-,CASSLRGTGSYGYTF,TGTGCCAGCAGCCTTCGGGGGACAGGGTCTTATGGCTACACCTTC
TRBV7-6,TRBJ1-1,-,-,CASSLFPDSGTEAFF,TGTGCCAGCAGCTTATTTCCCGACAGCGGGACTGAAGCTTTCTTT
TRBV6-5,TRBJ1-1,-,-,CASLTGDSTGVAFF,TGTGCCAGCCTTACCGGGGACTCAACCGGGGTAGCTTTCTTT
TRBV6-5,TRBJ1-5,-,-,CASSVGQGKNQPQHF,TGTGCCAGCAGCGTGGGGCAGGGGAAGAATCAGCCCCAGCATTTT
TRBV7-2,TRBJ1-3,TRBD1,-,CASSTGQVGNTIYF,TGTGCCAGCAGCACGGGACAGGTTGGAAACACCATATATTTT
TRBV9,TRBJ1-3,-,-,CASSPDYSGNTIYF,TGTGCCAGCAGTCCAGACTACTCTGGAAACACCATATATTTT
TRBV18,TRBJ1-1,-,-,CASSPLFGEATEAFF,TGTGCCAGCTCACCGTTATTTGGTGAGGCTACTGAAGCTTTCTTT
TRBV5-6,TRBJ1-1,-,-,CASSPFRGGGAEAFF,TGTGCCAGCAGCCCCTTCCGAGGGGGTGGCGCTGAAGCTTTCTTT
TRBV5-5,TRBJ1-1,TRBD1,-,CASSPGQGERTEAFF,TGTGCCAGCAGCCCCGGACAGGGGGAGAGAACTGAAGCTTTCTTT
TRBV25-1,TRBJ1-5,-,-,CASSVSNQPQHF,TGTGCCAGCAGTGTAAGCAATCAGCCCCAGCATTTT
TRBV5-4,TRBJ2-2,-,-,CASSLNTFRTGELFF,TGTGCCAGCAGCTTGAACACCTTTCGTACCGGGGAGCTGTTTTTT
TRBV5-1,TRBJ1-1,-,-,CASSLGLTFRDEAFF,TGCGCCAGCAGCCTGGGGCTAACTTTCCGGGATGAAGCTTTCTTT
TRBV24-1,TRBJ2-5,TRBD2,once,CATSEFGLAGGYQETQYF,TGTGCCACCAGTGAGTTTGGACTAGCGGGGGGTTACCAAGAGACCCAGTACTTC
TRBV10-2,TRBJ2-5,-,-,CASSERERGETQYF,TGCGCCAGCAGTGAAAGGGAACGGGGGGAGACCCAGTACTTC
TRBV7-2,TRBJ1-2,-,-,CASSLQGNYGYTF,TGTGCCAGCAGCTTACAGGGAAACTATGGCTACACCTTC
TRBV24-1,TRBJ2-7,TRBD1,-,CATSVQGARNEQYF,TGTGCCACCAGTGTACAGGGGGCGCGCAACGAGCAGTACTTC
TRBV7-8,TRBJ2-2,-,-,CASSLTSYRDTGELFF,TGTGCCAGCAGCTTAACCTCCTACCGGGACACCGGGGAGCTGTTTTTT
TRBV30,TRBJ2-1,-,-,CAWTYGGLYNEQFF,TGTGCCTGGACCTATGGGGGGTTATACAATGAGCAGTTCTTC
TRBV10-3,TRBJ2-3,TRBD2,-,CAIGGPPGGDTQYF,TGTGCCATTGGAGGTCCGCCGGGAGGAGATACGCAGTATTTT
TRBV10-3,TRBJ2-3,-,-,CAISEFWETLSTDTQYF,TGTGCCATCAGTGAGTTTTGGGAGACATTAAGCACAGATACGCAGTATTTT
TRBV4-3,TRBJ1-1,-,-,CASSQDRKRTWFDTEAFF,TGCGCCAGCAGCCAAGATCGCAAACGGACTTGGTTTGACACTGAAGCTTTCTTT
TRBV19,TRBJ2-1,-,-,CASSNYRANNNEQFF,TGTGCCAGTAGTAATTACAGGGCGAATAACAATGAGCAGTTCTTC
TRBV2,TRBJ1-5,-,-,CASSERQNQPQHF,TGTGCCAGCAGTGAAAGACAGAATCAGCCCCAGCATTTT
TRBV7-3,TRBJ1-1,-,-,CASSLTGRNTEAFF,TGTGCCAGCAGCTTAACAGGGAGGAACACTGAAGCTTTCTTT
TRBV25-1,TRBJ2-7,-,-,CASRGTSYEQYF,TGTGCCAGCAGGGGGACTTCCTACGAGCAGTACTTC
TRBV7-9,TRBJ1-2,-,-,CASSLDQFSDGYTF,TGTGCCAGCAGCTTAGATCAGTTTAGCGATGGCTACACCTTC
TRBV7-9,TRBJ2-7,-,-,CASSGGEYEQYF,TGTGCCAGCAGCGGAGGGGAGTACGAGCAGTACTTC
TRBV12-2,TRBJ1-2,-,-,CASRFPLQGARYGYTF,TGTGCAAGTCGCTTTCCGCTCCAGGGGGCGCGGTATGGCTACACCTTC
TRBV18,TRBJ2-3,-,-,CASSPGLAGTDTQYF,TGTGCCAGCTCACCAGGCCTTGCTGGCACAGATACGCAGTATTTT
TRBV14,TRBJ2-1,-,-,CASSFTGNEQFF,TGTGCCAGCAGCTTTACAGGCAATGAGCAGTTCTTC
TRBV20-1,TRBJ2-4,-,-,CSVPGMNIQYF,TGCAGTGTTCCGGGGATGAACATTCAGTACTTC
TRBV5-1,TRBJ1-1,-,-,CASSLWGATEAFF,TGCGCCAGCAGCTTGTGGGGAGCCACTGAAGCTTTCTTT
TRBV5-4,TRBJ1-1,TRBD1,-,CASSLGGTGGSTEAFF,TGTGCCAGCAGCTTGGGGGGGACAGGCGGAAGCACTGAAGCTTTCTTT
TRBV6-2/TRBV6-3,TRBJ2-3,TRBD2,-,CASSYPSGGPDTQYF,TGTGCCAGCAGTTACCCTAGCGGGGGGCCAGATACGCAGTATTTT
TRBV2,TRBJ2-5,-,-,CASRAGQGIETQYF,TGTGCCAGCAGAGCCGGCCAGGGAATCGAGACCCAGTACTTC
TRBV3-1/TRBV3-2,TRBJ1-2,TRBD1,-,CASSHHGTGDGYTF,TGTGCCAGCAGCCACCACGGGACAGGGGATGGCTACACCTTC
TRBV6-4,TRBJ1-2,TRBD1,-,CASSDRGQGYTF,TGTGCCAGCAGTGACAGGGGGCAAGGCTACACCTTC
TRBV27,TRBJ2-2,TRBD1,-,CASRYTGGTGELFF,TGTGCCAGCAGGTACACAGGGGGCACCGGGGAGCTGTTTTTT
TRBV6-2/TRBV6-3,TRBJ1-2,-,-,CASSPTGGAVYGYTF,TGTGCCAGCAGTCCGACGGGTGGAGCGGTATATGGCTACACCTTC
TRBV6-1,TRBJ1-1,TRBD1,-,CASSDLGQGAAEAFF,TGTGCCAGCAGTGATTTGGGACAGGGGGCCGCTGAAGCTTTCTTT
TRBV11-2,TRBJ2-2,-,-,CASSFSSGTGELFF,TGTGCCAGCAGTTTTAGCTCGGGCACCGGGGAGCTGTTTTTT
TRBV15,TRBJ2-7,-,-,CATSRAQGSYEQYF,TGTGCCACCAGCAGAGCCCAGGGGTCATACGAGCAGTACTTC
TRBV21-1,TRBJ2-6,-,-,CASTSETESGANVLTF,TGTGCCAGCACCTCAGAGACAGAGTCTGGGGCCAACGTCCTGACTTTC
TRBV12-3/TRBV12-4,TRBJ2-5,-,-,CASRLGQQETQYF,TGTGCCAGCAGACTTGGACAGCAAGAGACCCAGTACTTC
TRBV7-9,TRBJ2-3,TRBD2,-,CASSQLGLAGGRNTQYF,TGTGCCAGCAGCCAACTTGGACTAGCGGGGGGGCGAAATACGCAGTATTTT
TRBV7-8,TRBJ2-3,-,-,CASSSRDSSTDTQYF,TGTGCCAGCAGCTCGCGGGACTCCAGCACAGATACGCAGTATTTT
TRBV11-3,TRBJ2-2,-,-,CASRSAFGGNTGELFF,TGTGCCAGCAGATCGGCCTTCGGGGGGAACACCGGGGAGCTGTTTTTT
TRBV7-9,TRBJ1-1,TRBD1,-,CASFGPTGERTEAFF,TGTGCCAGCTTTGGACCTACAGGGGAGAGGACTGAAGCTTTCTTT